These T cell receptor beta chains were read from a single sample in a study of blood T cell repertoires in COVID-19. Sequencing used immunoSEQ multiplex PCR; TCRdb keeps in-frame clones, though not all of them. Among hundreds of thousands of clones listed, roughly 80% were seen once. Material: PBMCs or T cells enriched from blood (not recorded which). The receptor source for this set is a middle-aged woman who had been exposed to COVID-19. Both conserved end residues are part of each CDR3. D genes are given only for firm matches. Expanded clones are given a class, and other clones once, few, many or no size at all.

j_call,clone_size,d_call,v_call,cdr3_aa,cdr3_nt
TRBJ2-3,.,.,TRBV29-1,CSVQRPGETDTQYF,TGCAGCGTTCAAAGACCAGGGGAGACAGATACGCAGTATTTT
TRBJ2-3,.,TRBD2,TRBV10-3,CAISGDLAGTTDTQYF,TGTGCCATCAGTGGGGACCTAGCGGGGACCACAGATACGCAGTATTTT
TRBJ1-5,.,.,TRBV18,CASSPSRTDYSNQPQHF,TGTGCCAGCTCACCCAGCCGGACAGACTATAGCAATCAGCCCCAGCATTTT
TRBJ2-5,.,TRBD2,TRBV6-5,CASSYGTSGEETQYF,TGTGCCAGCAGCTACGGGACTAGCGGGGAAGAGACCCAGTACTTC
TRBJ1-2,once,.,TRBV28,CAAQDYGYTF,TGTGCCGCACAGGACTATGGCTACACCTTC
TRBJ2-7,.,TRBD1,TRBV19,CASAPQGAGERDEQYF,TGTGCCAGTGCCCCCCAGGGGGCTGGCGAAAGGGACGAGCAGTACTTC
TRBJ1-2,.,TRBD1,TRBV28,CASRGHGTGGSGYTF,TGTGCCAGCAGGGGGCACGGGACAGGGGGTTCCGGCTACACCTTC
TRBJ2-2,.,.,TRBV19,CASSIAGTPGELFF,TGTGCCAGTAGTATAGCTGGGACACCCGGGGAGCTGTTTTTT
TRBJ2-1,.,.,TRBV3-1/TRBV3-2,CASSQDWRPVEQFF,TGTGCCAGCAGCCAAGATTGGCGGCCAGTTGAGCAGTTCTTC
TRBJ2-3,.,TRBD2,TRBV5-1,CASSSGLVPPLSTDTQYF,TGCGCCAGCAGCTCTGGACTAGTCCCTCCCCTAAGCACAGATACGCAGTATTTT
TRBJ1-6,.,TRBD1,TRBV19,CASSPTGGSSPLHF,TGTGCCAGTAGTCCGACAGGGGGCAGCTCACCCCTCCACTTT
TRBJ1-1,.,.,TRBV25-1,CASSEYSGENTEAFF,TGTGCCAGCAGTGAATATTCAGGGGAAAACACTGAAGCTTTCTTT
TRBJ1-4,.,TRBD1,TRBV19,CASSLQGSGEKLFF,TGTGCCAGCTCCTTACAGGGGAGCGGCGAAAAACTGTTTTTT
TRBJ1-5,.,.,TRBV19,CASSMFTASNQPQHF,TGTGCCAGTAGTATGTTTACTGCTAGCAATCAGCCCCAGCATTTT
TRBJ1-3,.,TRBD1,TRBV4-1,CASSQRDSGNTIYF,TGCGCCAGCAGCCAACGGGACAGTGGAAACACCATATATTTT
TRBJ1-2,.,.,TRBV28,CASSNPTGGNYGYTF,TGTGCCAGCAGTAACCCAACGGGGGGAAACTATGGCTACACCTTC
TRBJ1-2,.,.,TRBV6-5,CASSYQGAGGDGYTF,TGTGCCAGCAGTTATCAGGGCGCGGGGGGCGATGGCTACACCTTC
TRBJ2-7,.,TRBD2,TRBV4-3,CASSQDGSGGPYEQYF,TGCGCCAGCAGCCAAGATGGTAGCGGGGGACCTTACGAGCAGTACTTC
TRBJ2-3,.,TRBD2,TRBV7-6,CASSLIAGGPMDTQYF,TGTGCCAGCAGCTTAATAGCGGGGGGGCCAATGGATACGCAGTATTTT
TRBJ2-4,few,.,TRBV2,CASSERGNIQYF,TGTGCCAGCAGTGAAAGGGGGAACATTCAGTACTTC
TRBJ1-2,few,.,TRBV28,CASSYYQGNYGYTF,TGTGCCAGCAGTTATTACCAGGGGAACTATGGCTACACCTTC
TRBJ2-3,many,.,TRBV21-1,CASSTRTSGGLGTQYF,TGTGCCAGCAGCACCAGGACTAGCGGGGGGTTGGGTACGCAGTATTTT
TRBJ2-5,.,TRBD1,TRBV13,CASSLLTGGETQYF,TGTGCCAGCAGCTTATTGACAGGGGGAGAGACCCAGTACTTC
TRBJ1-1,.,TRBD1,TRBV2,CASSGQGEAFF,TGTGCCAGCAGTGGACAGGGGGAAGCTTTCTTT
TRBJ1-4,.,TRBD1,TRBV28,CASTNRGGEKLFF,TGTGCCAGCACGAACAGGGGGGGTGAAAAACTGTTTTTT
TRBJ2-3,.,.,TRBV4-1,CASSLGGDTQYF,TGCGCCAGCAGCCTAGGCGGGGATACGCAGTATTTT
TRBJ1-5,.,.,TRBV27,CASSPTGYNQPQHF,TGTGCCAGCAGCCCAACAGGGTACAATCAGCCCCAGCATTTT
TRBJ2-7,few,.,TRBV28,CASSNPGTSYEQYF,TGTGCCAGCAGTAACCCCGGGACTTCCTACGAGCAGTACTTC
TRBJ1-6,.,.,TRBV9,CASSVEGTGGSPLHF,TGTGCCAGCAGCGTAGAAGGAACAGGCGGTTCACCCCTCCACTTT
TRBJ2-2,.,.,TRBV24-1,CATSDAVTNTGELFF,TGTGCCACCAGTGATGCGGTTACTAACACCGGGGAGCTGTTTTTT
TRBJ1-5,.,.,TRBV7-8,CASSSQVQVNQPQHF,TGTGCCAGCAGCTCACAGGTTCAGGTCAATCAGCCCCAGCATTTT
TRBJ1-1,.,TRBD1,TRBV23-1,CASSQSLGGMYTEAFF,TGCGCCAGCAGTCAATCGTTAGGGGGCATGTACACTGAAGCTTTCTTT
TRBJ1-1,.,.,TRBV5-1,CASSPIPLAQGTEAFF,TGCGCCAGCAGCCCTATACCCCTGGCGCAGGGCACTGAAGCTTTCTTT
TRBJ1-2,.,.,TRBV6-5,CASRTDSHSGYTF,TGTGCCAGCAGGACCGACAGCCACTCTGGCTACACCTTC
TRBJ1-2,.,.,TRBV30,CARNRDYGYTF,TGTGCCCGTAACAGAGACTATGGCTACACCTTC
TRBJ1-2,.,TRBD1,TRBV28,CASSLDRGNGYTF,TGTGCCAGCAGCCTAGACAGGGGCAATGGCTACACCTTC
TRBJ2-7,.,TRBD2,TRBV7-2,CASSAGTSGGLSYEQYF,TGTGCCAGCAGCGCGGGGACTAGCGGGGGGCTCTCCTACGAGCAGTACTTC
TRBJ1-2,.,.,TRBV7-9,CASSWTNRWWTDYGYTF,TGTGCCAGCAGCTGGACCAATCGTTGGTGGACAGACTATGGCTACACCTTC
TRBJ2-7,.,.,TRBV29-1,CSVVFGNYEQYF,TGCAGCGTTGTGTTCGGGAACTACGAGCAGTACTTC
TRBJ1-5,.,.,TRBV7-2,CASSLRQAPGSNQPQHF,TGTGCCAGCAGCTTACGACAGGCCCCCGGTAGCAATCAGCCCCAGCATTTT
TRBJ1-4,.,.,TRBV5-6,CASSLRGLVEKLFF,TGTGCCAGCAGCTTGCGGGGATTAGTCGAAAAACTGTTTTTT
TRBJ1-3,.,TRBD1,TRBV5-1,CASSPQTGGGYTIYF,TGCGCCAGCAGCCCCCAGACAGGGGGAGGCTACACCATATATTTT
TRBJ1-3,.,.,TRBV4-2,CASSPGGTDGNTIYF,TGTGCCAGCAGCCCAGGCGGGACTGATGGAAACACCATATATTTT
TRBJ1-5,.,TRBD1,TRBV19,CASSIDFGTGASPQHF,TGTGCCAGTAGTATAGATTTCGGGACAGGGGCGTCCCCCCAGCATTTT
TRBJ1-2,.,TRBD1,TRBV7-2,CASSLGDSLYGYTF,TGTGCCAGCAGCTTAGGGGACAGCCTCTATGGCTACACCTTC
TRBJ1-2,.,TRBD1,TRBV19,CASSIRDSQGYTF,TGTGCCAGTAGTATCAGGGACAGCCAAGGCTACACCTTC
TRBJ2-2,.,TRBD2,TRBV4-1,CASSQIGKRGTTGELFF,TGCGCCAGCAGCCAGATCGGGAAGCGGGGGACTACCGGGGAGCTGTTTTTT
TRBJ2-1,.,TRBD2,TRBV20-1,CSASSGTRVSYNEQFF,TGCAGTGCTAGTTCCGGGACTAGAGTCTCCTACAATGAGCAGTTCTTC
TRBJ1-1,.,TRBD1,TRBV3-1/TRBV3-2,CASSLPQGARSEAFF,TGTGCCAGCAGCCTACCACAGGGGGCGAGGTCTGAAGCTTTCTTT
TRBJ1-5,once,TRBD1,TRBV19,CASSIEGQGASQPQHF,TGTGCCAGTAGTATAGAAGGACAGGGGGCCTCACAGCCCCAGCATTTT
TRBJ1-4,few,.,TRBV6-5,CASSRDSNNEKLFF,TGTGCCAGCAGTCGCGACAGCAATAATGAAAAACTGTTTTTT
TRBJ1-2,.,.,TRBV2,CASSGNAAGYTYGYTF,TGTGCCAGCAGTGGAAATGCGGCAGGGTATACGTATGGCTACACCTTC
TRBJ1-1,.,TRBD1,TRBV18,CASSQKGTGDSEAFF,TGTGCCAGCTCTCAAAAGGGGACAGGGGATTCTGAAGCTTTCTTT